These 20 T cell receptor beta chains came from one sample sequenced in a study of low-dose radiotherapy and immunotherapy resistance in tumors. Time point defined: after trial treatment. Stated treatment: LDRT plus nivolumab, ipilimumab, low-dose cyclophosphamide and aspirin (RACIN trial). TRAV- and TRBV-specific primers were used for first-strand cDNA, which covered alpha and beta chains. With a V-primer adapter and a constant-region primer, TCRs were amplified for around 20 PCR cycles. One entry per CDR3 protein results from TCRdb running MiXCR on the reads. This sample has 95,000 to 100,000 distinct CDR3 sequences, with 20% found just once. The sequenced sample was PBMCs, obtained after low-dose radiotherapy plus immunotherapy. These receptors originate from a male donor with prostate cancer.

This clonotype was counted many times. The chain joins TRBV28 to TRBJ1-1; D call uncertain. Trimming pared 4 bases from V and 1 base from J, leaving 1 base between. Germline CDR1 MDHEN, CDR2 SYDVKM. CDR3 size: 11 residues. DNA for the CDR3: TGTGCCAGCAGTTGGAACACTGAAGCTTTCTTT. Its protein is CASSWNTEAFF.

The V call is TRBV11-2, the J call TRBJ2-5; D might be TRBD1 (7 bases). With 3 bases removed from V and 3 bases from J, the gap between germline ends came to 17 bases. The CDR3 length is 16 residues. Per the germline V gene, CDR1 is SGHAT and CDR2 is FQNNGV. DNA of the CDR3: TGTGCCAGCAGCTTCAACGGCGGGGACAGCAAAGAGACCCAGTACTTC. Translating gives CASSFNGGDSKETQYF.

The CDR3 protein is CASRPWIGPNSNQPQHF. In nucleotides, the CDR3 is TGTGCCAGCAGGCCCTGGATCGGACCGAATAGCAATCAGCCCCAGCATTTT. V and J are TRBV28 and TRBJ1-5, with no clear D. With 6 bases removed from V and 0 bases from J, the gap between germline ends came to 18 bases. Germline CDR1 and CDR2: MDHEN and SYDVKM. The CDR3 length is 17 residues. The full variable domain, rest sourced from reference TRBV28 and TRBJ1-5, is DVKVTQSSRYLVKRTGEKVFLECVQDMDHENMFWYRQDPGLGLRLIYFSYDVKMKEKGDIPEGYSVSREKKERFSLILESASTNQTSMYLCASRPWIGPNSNQPQHFGDGTRLSIL.

This clonotype showed up many times. The V gene is TRBV12-3 or TRBV12-4, the J gene TRBJ2-1; the match to TRBD2 covers 7 bases. The CDR3 is made up of 12 amino acids. J gave up 8 bases and V 3 bases, and 1 base lay outside the gene matches. The CDR3 DNA is TGTGCCAGCAGTTTTGGGGGGGATGAGCAGTTCTTC. Translated: CASSFGGDEQFF.

The table lists this clonotype with many counts. CDR3 protein: CSARDPSGGAASPETQYF. The CDR3 coding sequence is TGCAGTGCTAGAGATCCGAGCGGGGGGGCCGCGAGCCCCGAGACCCAGTACTTC. This chain uses TRBV20-1 with TRBJ2-5; 10 nucleotides align to TRBD2. This CDR3 region has 18 residues. Trimming removed 0 bases from V and 5 bases from J; junction bases left unmatched: 15. CDR1 is DFQATT, CDR2 SNEGSKA, per germline (reference sequence).

This clonotype showed up many times. The J gene is TRBJ1-5, the V gene TRBV29-1; D perhaps matches TRBD1 (5 bases). This CDR3 region has 14 residues. The germline V and J ends were trimmed by 7 bases and 5 bases, with 18 bases remaining between them. Germline V gives CDR1 SQVTM, CDR2 ANQGSEA. CDR3 amino acids: CSATTDETHQPQHF. Written as DNA, the CDR3 is TGCAGCGCCACGACAGACGAAACCCATCAGCCCCAGCATTTT.

This clonotype was picked up many times. The V and J genes are TRBV12-5 and TRBJ2-7; D may be TRBD2 (6 bases). The CDR3 covers 13 residues. The V gene lost 5 bases and the J gene lost 1 base, with 9 bases spanning the gap. Per germline, CDR1 LGHNT and CDR2 FRNRAP. The CDR3 here is CASGIGGSYEQYF. In DNA, the CDR3 is TGTGCTAGTGGTATAGGAGGGTCCTACGAGCAGTACTTC.

Note on this clonotype: With a much larger clone just one base away, this may be a read error. The J gene is TRBJ1-5, the V gene TRBV7-9, with D perhaps matching TRBD1 (6 bases). The V gene lost 1 base and the J gene lost 0 bases, with 10 bases spanning the gap. CDR3 length: 16 amino acids. The V gene's germline CDR1 is SEHNR and CDR2 FQNEAQ (reference sequence). CDR3 amino acids: CASSLGTDYSNQPQHF. In nucleotides, the CDR3 is TGTGCCAGCAGCTTAGGGACAGACTATAGCAATCAGCCCCAGCATTTT.

This clonotype has a count of ten or more. The V gene is TRBV12-3 or TRBV12-4, the J gene TRBJ2-7, with unresolved D. There are 14 residues in the CDR3. The V gene lost 4 bases and the J gene lost 0 bases, with 10 bases spanning the gap. The chain's CDR3 is CASSSGLSSYEQYF. Here the CDR3 DNA reads TGTGCCAGCAGTTCTGGTTTGAGCTCCTACGAGCAGTACTTC.

This clonotype was seen at least ten times. The V call is TRBV2, the J call TRBJ1-1, with D maybe TRBD1 (5 bases). The CDR3 extends over 16 amino acids. The V and J ends lost 4 bases and 0 bases respectively, with 15 bases between them. Germline CDR1 is SNHLY and CDR2 is FYNNEI. CDR3 DNA sequence: TGTGCCAGCAGTGGCCATCCGGGACGGATGAACACTGAAGCTTTCTTT. Its protein is CASSGHPGRMNTEAFF. Full variable domain (rest looked up from reference TRBV2 and TRBJ1-1): EPEVTQTPSHQVTQMGQEVILRCVPISNHLYFYWYRQILGQKVEFLVSFYNNEISEKSEIFDDQFSVERPDGSNFTLKIRSTKLEDSAMYFCASSGHPGRMNTEAFFGQGTRLTVV.

This clonotype was found many times. The chain is built from TRBV20-1 and TRBJ2-1, with D uncertain. This CDR3 is 10 amino acids long. V was trimmed by 6 bases and J by 9 bases, leaving 9 bases between them. CDR1 is DFQATT and CDR2 is SNEGSKA in the germline V gene (reference sequence). In nucleotides, the CDR3 is TGCAGTGCCGGCACGGGTGAGCAGTTCTTC. Translated: CSAGTGEQFF.

The V gene is TRBV28, the J gene TRBJ2-7; D call uncertain. The CDR3 is made up of 11 amino acids. The V end was cut by 5 bases, the J end by 7 bases, with 9 bases between. Germline loops: CDR1 MDHEN, CDR2 SYDVKM. CDR3 in amino acids: CASSLTQEQYF. The CDR3 region has the DNA TGTGCCAGCAGTCTGACACAGGAGCAGTACTTC.

This clonotype was picked up many times. The chain links TRBV12-5 to TRBJ2-7; 8 positions agree with TRBD1. The CDR3 runs 12 residues. Looked up from germline, CDR1 is LGHNT and CDR2 is FRNRAP. The V gene end was trimmed by 9 bases and the J gene end by 5 bases; junction bases not matched to a gene: 6. The CDR3 coding sequence is TGTGCTAGCACTGACAGGGGCGACGAGCAGTACTTC. Its translation is CASTDRGDEQYF.

The sample holds many counts of this clonotype. The chain uses TRBV4-2 and TRBJ2-2, with 8 bases lining up with TRBD1. The CDR3 covers 15 residues. Germline V lookup: CDR1 LGHNA, CDR2 YNFKEQ. V shed 2 bases, J shed 7 bases, and the junction held 6 bases outside the gene matches. The CDR3 loop is CASSQTYRGDGELFF. The CDR3 DNA sequence: TGTGCCAGCAGCCAAACGTACAGGGGGGACGGGGAGCTGTTTTTT.

Ten or more counts support this clonotype. The chain links TRBV5-6 to TRBJ2-1; TRBD2 aligns across 7 bases. CDR1 and CDR2 from the germline V gene are SGHDT and YYEEEE. The V segment lost 3 bases and the J segment 8 bases; nucleotides outside the gene matches: 14. CDR3 length: 16 amino acids. The CDR3 DNA follows: TGTGCCAGCAGCTCCGCCCCCCGGGAGGACATCTATGAGCAGTTCTTC. Its protein is CASSSAPREDIYEQFF.

This clonotype occurred many times. The chain recombines TRBV5-4 with TRBJ2-1; no firm D call. Germline CDR1 and CDR2: SGHNT and YYREEE (reference sequence). Trimming removed 1 base from V and 1 base from J, with 12 bases in between. This CDR3 has 16 residues. The CDR3 bases are TGTGCCAGCAGCTTGTTCGTGGGGATATCCTACAATGAGCAGTTCTTC. Protein sequence: CASSLFVGISYNEQFF. The full variable domain, with the rest looked up from reference TRBV5-4 and TRBJ2-1, is ETGVTQSPTHLIKTRGQQVTLRCSSQSGHNTVSWYQQALGQGPQFIFQYYREEENGRGNFPPRFSGLQFPNYSSELNVNALELDDSALYLCASSLFVGISYNEQFFGPGTRLTVL.

This clonotype was seen ten or more times. The V and J genes are TRBV9 and TRBJ1-5, with D unclear. The CDR3 covers 14 residues. V was shortened by 0 bases and J by 6 bases, with 10 bases between the two germline ends. The germline V gene encodes CDR1 SGDLS and CDR2 YYNGEE. The DNA of the CDR3 is TGTGCCAGCAGCGTAGGACCTCGAAGTCAGCCCCAGCATTTT. Amino acids: CASSVGPRSQPQHF.

This clonotype was seen ten or more times. The chain uses TRBV6-4 and TRBJ2-3; TRBD2 might be the D (5 bases). V gave up 2 bases and J gave up 8 bases, with 11 bases separating them. The germline V gene encodes CDR1 MRHNA and CDR2 SNTAGT. The CDR3 is 13 residues long. CDR3 amino acids: CASSDPLGGTQYF. The CDR3 DNA follows: TGTGCCAGCAGTGACCCACTAGGAGGTACGCAGTATTTT.

In the case of this clonotype: An end of the junction does not agree with germline; a read error may underlie this. The chain has TRBV5-3 and TRBJ1-6; D possibly corresponds to TRBD1 (6 bases). TRBV5-3 is assigned to the ORF class and has an uncertain function. The CDR3 has 14 amino acids. CDR3 sequence reads: CASSLGQGNSPLHF. The CDR3 DNA sequence: TGTGCCAGCAGCTTGGGACAAGGGAATTCACCCCTCCACTTT.

This clonotype was seen many times. The chain recombines TRBV5-1 with TRBJ2-3; 9 bases are shared with TRBD2. The germline V gene has CDR1 SGHRS and CDR2 YFSETQ. This CDR3 is built from 17 residues. Trimming at V came to 0 bases and at J to 6 bases, leaving 11 bases not matched to a gene. The DNA for the CDR3 is TGCGCCAGCAGCTTGGTTGGGACTAGCATGGTCGCTGATACGCAGTATTTT. Translated: CASSLVGTSMVADTQYF.